This record concerns one T cell receptor beta chain sequence. The antigen this receptor binds is unknown. No base-level quality is on record; no much larger clone is a single base apart. These data belong to a study of control samples from healthy donors and cancer patients (dated by TCRdb to the early 2020s). The library came from the immunoSEQ multiplex PCR assay. This immuneACCESS table, as held by TCRdb, lists in-frame sequences with V and J called but not all clones. Of the missing ones, under half trace to an unresolved V gene in checked studies; the others have no known cause. The sample table contains 70,000 to 100,000 clones; only one count was recorded for 80% to 90% of them. The leading ten clones occupy 1.9% of the sample. Counted from cysteine to phenylalanine, this CDR3 has 15 amino acids. Left in the record is the CDR3 DNA by itself, 45 bases read in frame from the first base. Here V drops 2 bases and J drops 0 bases, and the junction holds 2 bases not matched to any gene. For CDR1 and CDR2, the germline V gene lists LGHNT and FRNRAP.

Source material: PBMCs. The receptor was isolated from a woman aged 60 to 75 with head and neck cancer. The chain was built from TRBV12-5 and TRBJ2-3; the junction holds 7 bases that match TRBD2. The DNA sequence is TGTGCTAGTGGTTTGACGGGAGGTAGCACAGATACGCAGTATTTT. The translation is CASGLTGGSTDTQYF.